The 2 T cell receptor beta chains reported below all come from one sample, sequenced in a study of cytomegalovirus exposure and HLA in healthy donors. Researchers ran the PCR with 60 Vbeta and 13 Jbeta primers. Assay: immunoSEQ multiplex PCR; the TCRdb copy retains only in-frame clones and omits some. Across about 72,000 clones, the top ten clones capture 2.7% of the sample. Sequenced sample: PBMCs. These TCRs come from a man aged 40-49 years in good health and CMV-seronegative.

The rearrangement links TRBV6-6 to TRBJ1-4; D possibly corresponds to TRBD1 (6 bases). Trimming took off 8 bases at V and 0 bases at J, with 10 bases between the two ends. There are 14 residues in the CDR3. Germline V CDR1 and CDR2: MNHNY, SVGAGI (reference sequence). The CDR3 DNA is TGTGCCAGCTGGACAGAGACAACTAATGAAAAACTGTTTTTT. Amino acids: CASWTETTNEKLFF.

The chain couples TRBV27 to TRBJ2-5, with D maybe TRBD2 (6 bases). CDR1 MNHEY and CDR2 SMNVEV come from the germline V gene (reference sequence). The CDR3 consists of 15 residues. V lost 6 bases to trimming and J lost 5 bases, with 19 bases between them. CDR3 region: CASSKEGLRGETQYF. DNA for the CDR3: TGTGCCAGCAGCAAAGAGGGACTCCGGGGGGAGACCCAGTACTTC.